These 2 T cell receptor beta chains share one sample of origin, sequenced in a study of T cell responses to AZD1222 COVID-19 vaccine. Here immunoSEQ multiplex PCR was the method, and the copy in TCRdb shows in-frame clones only, minus some. The sample has 110,000 to 150,000 clones; about 88% are singletons. The sample here was peripheral blood, taken 28 days after the second AZD1222 dose. The receptors originated from an adult who received the AZD1222 COVID-19 vaccine.

The V call is TRBV5-1, the J call TRBJ2-1; 8 bases map to TRBD2. The CDR3 contains 13 residues. CDR1 SGHRS and CDR2 YFSETQ come from the germline V gene. V shed 4 bases, J shed 8 bases, and the junction held 5 bases outside the gene matches. CDR3 sequence (DNA): TGCGCCAGCAGCCTCGGACTAGCCCATGAGCAGTTCTTC. The encoded protein is CASSLGLAHEQFF.

This clone was seen once. The chain is built from TRBV27 and TRBJ1-3; D might be TRBD1 (5 bases). The CDR3 runs to 19 residues. The germline V gene encodes CDR1 MNHEY and CDR2 SMNVEV (reference sequence). Trimming left V 6 bases short and J 0 bases short, with 24 bases between. CDR3 residues: CASSRTAARQPYSGNTIYF. CDR3 bases: TGTGCCAGCAGCCGGACGGCCGCCAGACAGCCCTACTCTGGAAACACCATATATTTT.